Included here is one T cell receptor (beta chain) sequence, with context. Amplification yielded TCR beta CDR3 regions, with RNA transcripts as the source. First-round RT-PCR of the TCR CDR3 relied on the HTBI primer set. In TCRdb, the multiplex PCR reads were re-called with MiXCR into one record per CDR3 protein. The table includes about 560,000 distinct CDR3 sequences, 15% to 18% detected once. Germline V gene lookup returns CDR1 SGHDT and CDR2 YYEEEE. This CDR3 spans 17 amino acids. The junction had 5 bases not matched to a gene; V was cut back by 0 bases and J by 2 bases. These data are taken from a study of T cells in Graves' hyperthyroidism and ophthalmopathy. Absent ophthalmopathy progression within 18 months defined stable Graves' hyperthyroidism.

The source of this sequence is a woman between 25 and 40 years old with Graves' hyperthyroidism. The sample taken for sequencing was blood. The V and J genes are TRBV5-6 and TRBJ1-6; 7 nucleotides agree with TRBD1. CDR3 bases: TGTGCCAGCAGCTTGGGACAGGGCGGCACCTATAATTCACCCCTCCACTTT. It translates to CASSLGQGGTYNSPLHF.